The source of this TCR beta chain is a study of blood T cell repertoires in COVID-19. About the research overall: Samples of COVID-19 (acute and convalescent) were obtained from the United States, Italy and Spain. PBMCs, B-cell-depleted T cells, or T cells provided the cDNA or gDNA that made up the material.

The CDR3 is 13 amino acids. The V gene's germline CDR1 is MRHNA and CDR2 SNTAGT. The V gene lost 10 bases and the J gene lost 4 bases, with 16 bases spanning the gap. In the study's own analysis: Amplification of reference gene primers was used by the study to estimate nucleated cell counts. Here immunoSEQ multiplex PCR was the method, and the copy in TCRdb shows in-frame clones only, minus some. V, J and clone size reflect that table, while D and trimming were determined from the DNA. The table includes about 440,000 clones, around 89% detected once. Sequenced input: peripheral blood. This rearrangement joins TRBV6-4 to TRBJ1-2; no definite D call. The sequence came from a woman aged 25 to 45 with acute or convalescent COVID-19. The chain's CDR3 is CANPQGSSYGYTF. The CDR3 nucleotides are TGTGCCAACCCTCAAGGGAGTTCCTATGGCTACACCTTC.